This T cell receptor beta chain stems from a study of shared clonotypes between healthy human individuals. General study results and limits: The sampled material consisted only of blood, and tissue repertoires are likely to differ.

TCRdb keeps only in-frame clones here, not all; method: immunoSEQ multiplex PCR. The data hold roughly 2 million clones, with 95% observed a single time. On this clone: As yet, its antigen is unknown.

Trimming pared 5 bases from V and 3 bases from J, leaving 15 bases between. This CDR3 comprises 14 residues. Per germline, CDR1 SGHRS and CDR2 YFSETQ. The TCR originated in a man aged 18 to 30 in good health. Specimen: naive CD4+ T cells sorted from blood. The subset was: CD45RA+ positively selected. V gene TRBV5-1 combines with J gene TRBJ2-7; perhaps TRBD1 as D (6 bases). CDR3 in amino acids: CASRPAGTIYEQYF. CDR3 sequence (DNA): TGCGCCAGCAGGCCCGCAGGGACAATCTACGAGCAGTACTTC. The full variable domain, its missing parts supplied by reference TRBV5-1 and TRBJ2-7, is KAGVTQTPRYLIKTRGQQVTLSCSPISGHRSVSWYQQTPGQGLQFLFEYFSETQRNKGNFPGRFSGRQFSNSRSEMNVSTLELGDSALYLCASRPAGTIYEQYFGPGTRLTVT.